This TCR beta chain was recovered during a study of T cell responses to AZD1222 COVID-19 vaccine. Findings and caveats of the study: There were repertoire samples only from the period after the peak T cell response.

As for this clone: Its antigen is unidentified.

The CDR3 is 14 amino acids. The germline V and J ends were trimmed by 1 base and 3 bases, with 8 bases remaining between them. The germline V gene has CDR1 SGHKS and CDR2 YYEKEE (reference sequence). This table comes from immunoSEQ multiplex PCR, and its TCRdb copy is limited to in-frame clones, with some not included. The table shows about 150,000 clones, with about 88% occurring only once. The sample here was peripheral blood, taken on day 0 of AZD1222 vaccination. The chain joins TRBV5-5 to TRBJ1-5, with D unresolved. The TCR originated in an adult in good health. This CDR3 reads CASSLLSINQPQHF. In nucleotides, the CDR3 is TGTGCCAGCAGCTTGTTATCGATCAATCAGCCCCAGCATTTT.